Listed below are T cell receptor beta chains from one sample, sequenced in a study of cytomegalovirus exposure and HLA in healthy donors. The method was immunoSEQ multiplex PCR; TCRdb's version includes in-frame clones alone and lacks a portion of them. The table includes around 130,000 clones, approximately 82% detected once. The specimen was PBMCs. These receptors were collected from a boy between 2 and 10 years old in good health and CMV-seronegative. CDR3s include the opening cysteine and the closing phenylalanine or tryptophan. The D gene is left open where the match is weak. Rows may omit the clone size; those that give it use once, few, many or a size class.

j_call	clone_size	d_call	v_call	cdr3_nt	cdr3_aa
TRBJ2-7	-	TRBD1	TRBV14	TGTGCCAGCAGCCGAACAGGGGAGTCCAACGAGCAGTACTTC	CASSRTGESNEQYF
TRBJ2-1	few	-	TRBV4-2	TGTGCCAGCAGCCAAGAACAGGGCCCCTACAATGAGCAGTTCTTC	CASSQEQGPYNEQFF
TRBJ1-5	-	TRBD1	TRBV6-1	TGTGCCACTGGACAGGCTATCAATCAGCCCCAGCATTTT	CATGQAINQPQHF
TRBJ2-7	-	-	TRBV2	TGTGCCAGCCTGGACGGGGAGCCGTCATACGAGCAGTACTTC	CASLDGEPSYEQYF
TRBJ2-3	few	TRBD2	TRBV6-5	TGTGCCAGCAGTTACTCAGCGGGGGGCACAGATACGCAGTATTTT	CASSYSAGGTDTQYF
TRBJ1-1	-	TRBD1	TRBV30	TGTGCCTGGAGTACCGGGACAGAAGTGAACACTGAAGCTTTCTTT	CAWSTGTEVNTEAFF
TRBJ2-7	-	TRBD1	TRBV4-2	TGTGCCAGCAGCCGACCGGACAGGGCCGGCGAGCAGTACTTC	CASSRPDRAGEQYF
TRBJ2-1	few	-	TRBV27	TGTGCCAGCAGTCCCCGACTAGACAGTGAGCAGTTCTTC	CASSPRLDSEQFF
TRBJ1-1	-	-	TRBV7-3	TGTGCCAGCAGCTTAAGTCTGTTCGGCACTGAAGCTTTCTTT	CASSLSLFGTEAFF
TRBJ2-2	-	TRBD1	TRBV4-2	TGTGCCAGCAGCCGGTCGACAGGGGTAGGGACCGGGGAGCTGTTTTTT	CASSRSTGVGTGELFF
TRBJ2-1	-	-	TRBV5-6	TGTGCCAGCAGCCCCACGGGGATTCGGGGATACAATGAGCAGTTCTTC	CASSPTGIRGYNEQFF
TRBJ2-1	-	TRBD2	TRBV6-1	TGTGCCAGTTTCTCCGGGACTAGCTCTAATGAGCAGTTCTTC	CASFSGTSSNEQFF
TRBJ1-2	few	-	TRBV6-6	TGTGCCAGCACTGGGCAGGGGCATAACTATGGCTACACCTTC	CASTGQGHNYGYTF
TRBJ1-2	-	-	TRBV30	TGTGCCTGCGCAAGGGGGAACTATGGCTACACCTTC	CACARGNYGYTF
TRBJ2-5	-	-	TRBV7-2	TGTGCCAGCACCCCCGTCGGGGTACAAGAGACCCAGTACTTC	CASTPVGVQETQYF
TRBJ2-7	-	-	TRBV7-2	TGTGCCAGCAGCCCCGGGGGCTCCTACGAGCAGTACTTC	CASSPGGSYEQYF
TRBJ2-1	-	TRBD2	TRBV11-3	TGTGCCAGCAGCCCCCTGGAAGCGGGGCAGAAGAATGAGCAGTTCTTC	CASSPLEAGQKNEQFF
TRBJ2-7	-	TRBD1	TRBV19	TGTGCCACCACAGGGGGATACGAGCAGTACTTC	CATTGGYEQYF
TRBJ1-2	once	-	TRBV19	TGTGCCAGTAGTAAGGCAGGGAACAACTATGGCTACACCTTC	CASSKAGNNYGYTF
TRBJ1-4	few	TRBD1	TRBV7-9	TGTTCCAGCAGCTTAATTCGGGACAGTATTGATGAAAAACTGTTTTTT	CSSSLIRDSIDEKLFF
TRBJ1-6	once	TRBD1	TRBV19	TGTGCCAGTAGTTGGGACAGGGGCCTCGCGGCACCCCTCCACTTT	CASSWDRGLAAPLHF
TRBJ2-7	-	TRBD1	TRBV4-3	TGCGCCAGCAGCCACGATCGGACAGGGCTCTCCTACGAGCAGTACTTC	CASSHDRTGLSYEQYF
TRBJ2-1	-	TRBD1	TRBV27	TGTGCCAGCCGCGGACAGGACAATGAGCAGTTCTTC	CASRGQDNEQFF
TRBJ1-2	-	TRBD1	TRBV2	TGTGCCAGCCCACGGGACAGGGCTCTCTATGGCTACACCTTC	CASPRDRALYGYTF
TRBJ1-1	-	-	TRBV30	TGTGCCTGGAGTGTTATCTCAGGGCCCGCTGAAGCTTTCTTT	CAWSVISGPAEAFF
TRBJ1-2	-	-	TRBV19	TGTGCCAGTAGTATAAGACTAGGGAGATATGGCTACACCTTC	CASSIRLGRYGYTF
TRBJ2-3	-	-	TRBV4-1	TGCGCCAGCAGCCCGCGGACAGCTTCTAGCACAGATACGCAGTATTTT	CASSPRTASSTDTQYF
TRBJ1-1	once	TRBD1	TRBV5-1	TGCGCCAGCAGCTCGGTCCGGGACAGCTTGAACACTGAAGCTTTCTTT	CASSSVRDSLNTEAFF
TRBJ1-1	-	-	TRBV6-5	TGTGCCAGCAGACATACCAACACTGAAGCTTTCTTT	CASRHTNTEAFF
TRBJ2-5	-	TRBD2	TRBV4-3	TGCGCCAGCAGCCAAGATCAAGCGGGGGCCCAGTACTTC	CASSQDQAGAQYF
TRBJ2-1	-	TRBD2	TRBV28	TGTGCCAGCAGTTTCTTGACTAGCGGGAGAGAGTATGAGCAGTTCTTC	CASSFLTSGREYEQFF
TRBJ1-2	-	-	TRBV10-2	TGCGCCAGCAGTGAGGGGTTCCGCGGGGGCTACACCTTC	CASSEGFRGGYTF
TRBJ2-1	-	-	TRBV27	TGTGCCAGCATGGTCAGGACACTGTACAATGAGCAGTTCTTC	CASMVRTLYNEQFF
TRBJ1-2	-	-	TRBV20-1	TGCAGTGCTAGAGAATTTTCGGAGCTCTTCTTC	CSAREFSELFF
TRBJ1-2	-	-	TRBV30	TGTGCCTGGAGTCGGGGACAACCTAACTATGGCTACACCTTC	CAWSRGQPNYGYTF
TRBJ1-2	-	-	TRBV27	TGTGCCAGCAGTTACACAGGGATTTATGGCTACACCTTC	CASSYTGIYGYTF
TRBJ2-3	-	TRBD2	TRBV11-3	TGTGCCAGCAGCTCCCGACTAGCGGGAGTTGCAGATACGCAGTATTTT	CASSSRLAGVADTQYF
TRBJ2-3	-	TRBD2	TRBV27	TGTGCCAGCAGTTTATGGGGACTAGGGTCCACAGATACGCAGTATTTT	CASSLWGLGSTDTQYF
TRBJ2-2	-	TRBD1	TRBV29-1	TGCAGCGTTGAGCTAACAGGGGGCCCCAACACCGGGGAGCTGTTTTTT	CSVELTGGPNTGELFF
TRBJ1-1	-	TRBD1	TRBV7-6	TGTGCCAGCAGCCGTGCCCCTGGACAGGGAAGGGTAGCTTTCTTT	CASSRAPGQGRVAFF
TRBJ2-3	-	-	TRBV6-5	TGTGCCAGCAGGTCAGGACTTGACACAGATACGCAGTATTTT	CASRSGLDTDTQYF
TRBJ1-1	-	-	TRBV29-1	TGCAGCGCTCAACAGGAGTCCACTGAAGCTTTCTTT	CSAQQESTEAFF
TRBJ2-3	-	TRBD2	TRBV5-1	TGCGCCAGCCATTGGCGGGGGGGCTCCACAGATACGCAGTATTTT	CASHWRGGSTDTQYF
TRBJ2-3	few	TRBD2	TRBV27	TGTGCCAGCAGTTTCTCCGGGACTAGCGGGGCAGATACGCAGTATTTT	CASSFSGTSGADTQYF
TRBJ2-5	medium-sized	-	TRBV7-9	TGTGCCAGCAGCCCGTTTAGGTCCCAGGGGCGGGAGACCCAGTACTTC	CASSPFRSQGRETQYF
TRBJ2-5	-	TRBD2	TRBV5-6	TGTGCCAGCAGCTTGGGAATAGCTAGCGGGAAGGGAGAGACCCAGTACTTC	CASSLGIASGKGETQYF
TRBJ2-7	once	-	TRBV4-1	TGCGCCAGCAGCCAAGGGGACATTGATTACGAGCAGTACTTC	CASSQGDIDYEQYF
TRBJ1-6	few	TRBD1	TRBV10-3	TGTGCCATCAGTGTTCGGACAGGGGATTCACCCCTCCACTTT	CAISVRTGDSPLHF
TRBJ2-5	-	-	TRBV28	TGTGCCAGCAGTCAGGGGCAAGAGACCCAGTACTTC	CASSQGQETQYF
TRBJ1-5	-	-	TRBV5-5	TGTGCCAGCAGCCGGGACAACAATCAGCCCCAGCATTTT	CASSRDNNQPQHF
TRBJ2-6	few	TRBD2	TRBV19	TGTGCCAGTACCCTGGGGGGGGATTCCCTCTCTGGGGCCAACGTCCTGACTTTC	CASTLGGDSLSGANVLTF
TRBJ1-2	-	-	TRBV7-9	TGTGCCAGCAGCTCGGGAGGAAACTATGGCTACACCTTC	CASSSGGNYGYTF
TRBJ1-1	-	TRBD1	TRBV4-1	TGCGCCAGCAGCCAAGCCTTCGGACAGGATCTGAACACTGAAGCTTTCTTT	CASSQAFGQDLNTEAFF
TRBJ2-5	-	TRBD2	TRBV19	TGTGCCAGTAAGGGGACTAGCGGGACTTTTTTTGAGACCCAGTACTTC	CASKGTSGTFFETQYF